This entry lists 25 T cell receptor beta chains sequenced from one sample in a study of tumor T cells in aggressive B-cell lymphoma. Produced via immunoSEQ multiplex PCR; TCRdb's table is partial and in-frame only. The sample lists about 650 clones, 80% to 90% occurring once. Sample: tumor tissue. These receptor sequences come from an adult with diffuse large B cell lymphoma.

The V and J genes are TRBV4-2 and TRBJ1-4, with 8 bases identical to TRBD1. J was trimmed by 0 bases and V by 4 bases; bases with no gene match: 4. Per germline, CDR1 LGHNA and CDR2 YNFKEQ. The CDR3 extends over 16 amino acids. This CDR3 reads CASSRPQGATNEKLFF. The CDR3 region has the DNA TGTGCCAGCAGCCGACCACAGGGGGCAACTAATGAAAAACTGTTTTTT.

The chain combines TRBV4-3 with TRBJ1-4, with a tentative D call TRBD1 (5 bases). The CDR3 covers 15 residues. Deletions cut 2 bases from V and 5 bases from J, with 12 bases between. The V gene's germline CDR1 is LGHNA and CDR2 YSLEER. CDR3 sequence: CASSQTTAWNEKLFF. The CDR3 region has the DNA TGCGCCAGCAGCCAAACGACAGCTTGGAATGAAAAACTGTTTTTT.

The V gene is TRBV6-5, the J gene TRBJ2-2, with D perhaps matching TRBD2 (7 bases). The germline V and J ends were trimmed by 2 bases and 6 bases, with 13 bases remaining between them. Looked up from germline, CDR1 is MNHEY and CDR2 is SVGAGI. The CDR3 covers 15 residues. CDR3 loop: CASSYRRGRPGELFF. The DNA of the CDR3 is TGTGCCAGCAGTTACCGGCGGGGGCGACCCGGGGAGCTGTTTTTT.

The CDR3 sequence is CASSLGQGGYTF. The DNA for the CDR3 is TGTGCCAGCAGCTTAGGGCAGGGTGGCTACACCTTC. The rearrangement links TRBV7-8 to TRBJ1-2, with a possible D match to TRBD1 (5 bases). V shed 1 base and J shed 7 bases, with 7 bases lying between them. The CDR3 has 12 residues. The V gene's germline CDR1 is SGHVS and CDR2 FQNEAQ.

In the case of this clone: One end of the junction does not line up with germline, which may come from a read error. The chain recombines TRBV6-5 with TRBJ2-3; TRBD2 agrees at 9 bases. The CDR3 runs 13 residues. Germline assignment: CDR1 MNHEY and CDR2 SVGAGI. CDR3 coding DNA: TGTGCCAGCAGACCTAGCGGGATGCCAGAGGAGTTCTTC. Amino acids: CASRPSGMPEEFF.

The CDR3: CASSLPGQGKGEKLFF. For the CDR3, the DNA is TGTGCCAGCAGCCTACCAGGACAGGGGAAGGGTGAAAAACTGTTTTTT. V gene TRBV5-4 combines with J gene TRBJ1-4, with TRBD1 matching over 9 bases. CDR1 and CDR2 (germline): SGHNT, YYREEE (reference sequence). The CDR3 is 16 residues long. Trimming cost V 4 bases and J 7 bases; bases outside gene matches: 11.

The J gene is TRBJ2-5, the V gene TRBV15; TRBD2 matches at 9 bases. Germline CDR1 is LNHNV and CDR2 is YYDKDF (reference sequence). The ends lost 0 bases at V and 5 bases at J; junction bases unmatched: 16. The CDR3 is 19 residues long. The chain's CDR3 is CATSRDPSSGAPQGETQYF. CDR3 bases: TGTGCCACCAGCAGAGATCCTTCTAGCGGGGCCCCTCAGGGGGAGACCCAGTACTTC.

The CDR3 reads CASSLTGWGTEAFF. In DNA form, the CDR3 reads TGCGCCAGCAGCCTAACAGGGTGGGGCACTGAAGCTTTCTTT. This sequence joins TRBV5-1 and TRBJ1-1, with a possible D match to TRBD1 (6 bases). CDR3 length equals 14 residues. V was cut by 4 bases and J by 4 bases, with 14 bases left in between. Looked up from germline, CDR1 is SGHRS and CDR2 is YFSETQ.

This chain uses TRBV4-3 with TRBJ1-2; a possible D gene is TRBD1 (5 bases). The CDR3 contains 15 residues. V lost 0 bases, J lost 5 bases, and 13 bases lay in between. Germline values: CDR1 LGHNA, CDR2 YSLEER. The CDR3 coding sequence is TGCGCCAGCAGCCAAGAACTGCAGGGAATGTATGGCTACACCTTC. Protein product: CASSQELQGMYGYTF.

V is TRBV14 and J is TRBJ2-7, with D uncertain. Germline V gene sequence: CDR1 SGHDN, CDR2 FVKESK. The CDR3 is 15 residues long. Trimming pared 4 bases from V and 7 bases from J, leaving 20 bases between. CDR3 in amino acids: CASSPSTTAPTEQYF. CDR3 coding DNA: TGTGCCAGCAGCCCCTCAACTACCGCCCCTACGGAGCAGTACTTC.

The V gene is TRBV28, the J gene TRBJ2-5; the match to TRBD1 covers 9 bases. The CDR3 sequence is 14 residues long. After removal of 6 bases from V and 4 bases from J, the junction contained 6 bases not matched to a gene. Germline CDR1 and CDR2: MDHEN and SYDVKM. In nucleotides, the CDR3 is TGTGCCAGCAGGAACACAGGGGGCGGAGAGACCCAGTACTTC. Residues: CASRNTGGGETQYF.

The gene calls are TRBV4-2 and TRBJ1-6; D ambiguous. The CDR3 extends over 16 amino acids. Per germline, CDR1 LGHNA and CDR2 YNFKEQ. The V end lost 0 bases, the J end lost 10 bases, and 16 bases lay between the germline ends. The CDR3, as DNA: TGTGCCAGCAGCCAAGAAATTGGTCAGGCCAGATCACCCCTCCACTTT. Translating gives CASSQEIGQARSPLHF.

The chain carries TRBV6-6 and TRBJ1-5, with D unclear. V was clipped by 2 bases and J by 1 base, with 6 bases between them. CDR3 size: 14 residues. Germline V CDR1 and CDR2: MNHNY, SVGAGI (reference sequence). CDR3 region: CASSYRESNQPQHF. DNA for the CDR3: TGTGCCAGCAGTTACAGGGAGAGCAATCAGCCCCAGCATTTT.

This sequence joins TRBV7-2 and TRBJ1-6; a possible D gene is TRBD1 (6 bases). V lost 4 bases, J lost 15 bases, and 16 bases lay in between. The germline V gene encodes CDR1 SGHTA and CDR2 FQGNSA. The CDR3 is 13 residues long. The CDR3 here is CASSSFQRGGLHF. The DNA of the CDR3 is TGTGCCAGCAGCTCGTTCCAAAGGGGGGGCCTCCACTTT.

The rearrangement uses TRBV4-3 and TRBJ2-1, with TRBD2 matching 10 bases. The CDR3 is made up of 17 amino acids. V dropped 3 bases and J dropped 3; count of bases not matched to a gene: 8. Germline V gene sequence: CDR1 LGHNA, CDR2 YSLEER. The DNA of the CDR3 is TGCGCCAGCAGCCAGGGTACTAGCGGGGCACTCTACAATGAGCAGTTCTTC. Encoded protein: CASSQGTSGALYNEQFF.

The chain links TRBV5-6 to TRBJ2-7; no firm D call. CDR3 length equals 11 residues. The germline V gene encodes CDR1 SGHDT and CDR2 YYEEEE. V was clipped by 0 bases and J by 6 bases, with 4 bases between them. The CDR3 reads CASSLGAEQYF. For the CDR3, the DNA is TGTGCCAGCAGCTTGGGCGCCGAGCAGTACTTC.

The chain employs TRBV5-5 and TRBJ1-2; D might be TRBD1 (6 bases). V was pared by 3 bases and J by 2 bases, with 14 bases between. The CDR3 is made up of 15 amino acids. Germline V gene lookup returns CDR1 SGHKS and CDR2 YYEKEE (reference sequence). As DNA, the CDR3 is TGTGCCAGCAGCTCTTCAGGGGAAGGGAACTATGGCTACACCTTC. Its translation is CASSSSGEGNYGYTF.

J is TRBJ2-3 and V is TRBV19; 7 bases match TRBD2. Germline lookup yields CDR1 LNHDA and CDR2 SQIVND (reference sequence). This CDR3 contains 14 residues. Trimming at V came to 5 bases and at J to 4 bases, leaving 6 bases not matched to a gene. CDR3: CASSSRAGADTQYF. As DNA, the CDR3 is TGTGCCAGTAGTTCCCGGGCGGGGGCAGATACGCAGTATTTT.

The V and J genes are TRBV5-6 and TRBJ1-5; weak D call: TRBD1 (5 bases). V lost 2 bases, J lost 0 bases, and 9 bases lay in between. CDR3 size: 15 residues. Germline-derived CDR1 and CDR2 are SGHDT and YYEEEE. The CDR3 sequence is CASSFAGYSNQPQHF. CDR3 nucleotides: TGTGCCAGCAGCTTCGCAGGGTATAGCAATCAGCCCCAGCATTTT.

The chain couples TRBV5-6 to TRBJ1-1; D not resolved. This CDR3 is built from 14 residues. The germline CDR1 and CDR2 sequences are SGHDT and YYEEEE. V gave up 4 bases and J gave up 3 bases, with 13 bases separating them. Written as DNA, the CDR3 is TGTGCCAGCAGCATTCTCTGGGCTTACACTGAAGCTTTCTTT. Translated: CASSILWAYTEAFF.

V and J are TRBV11-2 and TRBJ2-2, with TRBD2 as a possible D gene (6 bases). The CDR3 is made up of 16 amino acids. With 0 bases removed from V and 7 bases from J, the gap between germline ends came to 15 bases. Germline loops: CDR1 SGHAT, CDR2 FQNNGV. In DNA, the CDR3 is TGTGCCAGCAGCTTAGATCTTTGGCGGGGTGGCGGGGAGCTGTTTTTT. It specifies CASSLDLWRGGGELFF.

This clone was seen a handful of times. The chain carries TRBV6-1 and TRBJ2-7; 8 nucleotides align to TRBD2. The CDR3 has 14 residues. Trimming at V came to 2 bases and at J to 7 bases, leaving 7 bases not matched to a gene. In germline, CDR1 is MNHNS, CDR2 SASEGT. In nucleotides, the CDR3 is TGTGCCAGCAGTGAAATGGCGGGAGGAGGAGAGCAGTACTTC. Its protein is CASSEMAGGGEQYF.

The chain joins TRBV1 to TRBJ2-6; TRBD2, the table's D call, was not compared with the DNA. TRBV1 is a pseudogene. CDR3 length equals 14 residues. The CDR3 protein is CTSSGRGRANVLTF. The CDR3 bases are TGCACCAGCAGCGGCCGGGGTCGGGCCAACGTCCTGACTTTC.

The V call is TRBV18, the J call TRBJ2-1; 9 nucleotides agree with TRBD1. J gave up 3 bases and V 3 bases, and 3 bases lay outside the gene matches. The CDR3 spans 15 residues. Germline-derived CDR1 and CDR2 are KGHSH and LQKENI. The CDR3 DNA sequence: TGTGCCAGCTCACCCCGGGACAGGGTCTACAATGAGCAGTTCTTC. It encodes CASSPRDRVYNEQFF.

This clone showed up just once. The chain links TRBV4-1 to TRBJ2-3; perhaps TRBD2 as D (6 bases). With 1 base removed from V and 3 bases from J, the gap between germline ends came to 8 bases. Germline CDR1 MGHRA, CDR2 YSYEKL. The CDR3 spans 14 residues. This chain's CDR3 is CASSQAGETDTQYF. The CDR3 bases are TGCGCCAGCAGCCAAGCGGGGGAGACAGATACGCAGTATTTT.